This T cell receptor (beta chain) was sequenced in a study of tumor-infiltrating lymphocytes in primary liver carcinoma. Study-wide context: The neoplasms were of stage T1-T3 N0M0, with dimensions of about 4 to 11 cm across.

Remarks on this clonotype: A junction end diverges from the germline sequence, so it may reflect a read error.

A constant-region primer primed TCR beta cDNA synthesis from roughly 510 ng of total RNA. A slightly modified ARM-PCR protocol with three nested multiplex PCR rounds produced these TCR beta libraries. Running 10 cycles apiece, the first two PCR rounds relied on TRBV1-TRBV30 forward primers together with a C-beta reverse primer. TCRdb itself ran the multiplex PCR reads through MiXCR, one entry per CDR3 protein. This table holds roughly 20,000 distinct CDR3 sequences, 79% found once. From germline, CDR1 is LGHNA and CDR2 YNFKEQ. There are 18 residues in the CDR3. Scientists recovered RNA and DNA together from approximately 20-30 mg of unsorted bulk tissue.

Material: liver tumor tissue from sampling region 4. Noted subset: tumor region T4, right-lateral pole. The receptor was isolated from a woman aged 30 to 39 with primary liver carcinoma and hepatitis B virus infection. The rearrangement uses TRBV4-2 and TRBJ2-7, with 10 bases lining up with TRBD1. CDR3 in DNA: TGTGCTAGCAGCCAGGAACACCTAGGACAGGGGGAACAGCGCGAGCAATACTTC. This translates into CASSQEHLGQGEQREQYF.